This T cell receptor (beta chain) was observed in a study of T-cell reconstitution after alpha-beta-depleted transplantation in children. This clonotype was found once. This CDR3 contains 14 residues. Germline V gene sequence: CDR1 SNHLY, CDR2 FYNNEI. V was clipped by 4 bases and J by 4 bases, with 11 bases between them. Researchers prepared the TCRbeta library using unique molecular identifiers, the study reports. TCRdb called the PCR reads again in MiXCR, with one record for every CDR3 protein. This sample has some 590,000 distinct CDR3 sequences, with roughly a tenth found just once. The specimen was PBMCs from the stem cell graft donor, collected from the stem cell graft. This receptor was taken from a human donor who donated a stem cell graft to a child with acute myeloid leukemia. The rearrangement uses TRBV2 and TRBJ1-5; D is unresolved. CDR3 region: CASSVNERNQPQHF. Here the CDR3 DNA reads TGTGCCAGCAGTGTAAACGAGAGGAATCAGCCCCAGCATTTT. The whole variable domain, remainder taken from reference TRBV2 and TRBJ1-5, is EPEVTQTPSHQVTQMGQEVILRCVPISNHLYFYWYRQILGQKVEFLVSFYNNEISEKSEIFDDQFSVERPDGSNFTLKIRSTKLEDSAMYFCASSVNERNQPQHFGDGTRLSIL.